This T cell receptor (beta chain) was profiled in a study of human T cells and chemical hapten exposure. How the authors handled the data: Ranging from roughly 23,224 to 690,600, TCR counts per sample had a median value of approximately 95,000. MiXCR, applied by TCRdb to the RACE reads, yields one record per CDR3 protein. These V and J calls rely on TCRdb rather than the paper's analysis. The sample records some 74,000 distinct CDR3 sequences, roughly 15% being singletons. Losses at the gene ends were 4 bases for V and 5 bases for J; bases not matched to a gene: 10. The CDR3 sequence is 15 residues long. Germline V CDR1 and CDR2: SGHTA, FQGNSA. The time point was: pre-sensitization, week 0. Treatment denoted: therapeutic diphenylcyclopropenone sensitization with weekly scalp DPC. The study extracted total RNA from unfractionated whole blood.

The chain uses TRBV7-2 and TRBJ2-7; TRBD2 matches 8 bases. The sequenced sample was whole blood, obtained in connection with sensitization to the hapten diphenylcyclopropenone (DPC). This TCR was recovered from a woman aged 50 to 60 with alopecia areata. Some clones in this sample may be carry-over from other donors' samples. CDR3 DNA: TGTGCCAGCAGCTCGTCTGGCGGGAGGAAGGACGAGCAGTACTTC. Translating it yields CASSSSGGRKDEQYF.